These 26 T cell receptor beta chains were all obtained from the same sample, sequenced in a study of blood T cells in healthy people across ages. It was with a sample-barcoded 5' primer and a J-beta primer mix that a second PCR of roughly 6 to 12 cycles was run. Each CDR3 protein is one row after TCRdb ran MiXCR on the 5' RACE reads. The sample shows some 290,000 distinct CDR3 sequences, around 30% of them seen only once. The sample consisted of blood. Source of these receptors: a woman between 65 and 79 years old in good health.

This clonotype was seen a few times. The chain has TRBV28 and TRBJ1-4, with 7 bases identical to TRBD1. Germline CDR1 is MDHEN and CDR2 is SYDVKM. The trim removed 10 bases at V and 4 bases at J, leaving 3 bases unmatched. This CDR3 comprises 12 residues. The CDR3 region is CATGGYNEKLFF. The DNA for the CDR3 is TGTGCCACAGGGGGGTATAATGAAAAACTGTTTTTT. Full variable domain (remainder filled in from reference TRBV28 and TRBJ1-4): DVKVTQSSRYLVKRTGEKVFLECVQDMDHENMFWYRQDPGLGLRLIYFSYDVKMKEKGDIPEGYSVSREKKERFSLILESASTNQTSMYLCATGGYNEKLFFGSGTQLSVL.

This clonotype was seen a handful of times. The chain links TRBV9 to TRBJ2-5, with D maybe TRBD1 (5 bases). V was cut by 0 bases and J by 1 base, with 13 bases left in between. The CDR3 length is 16 residues. CDR1 is SGDLS and CDR2 is YYNGEE in the germline V gene. CDR3: CASSVVEGVGQETQYF. The CDR3 DNA is TGTGCCAGCAGCGTAGTGGAAGGGGTCGGCCAAGAGACCCAGTACTTC.

In this sample, this clonotype turned up once. The chain links TRBV4-3 to TRBJ2-1, with 10 bases matching TRBD2. The CDR3 spans 17 residues. Germline assignment: CDR1 LGHNA and CDR2 YSLEER. V trimming: 3 bases; J trimming: 4 bases; junction bases outside the gene matches: 9. Written as DNA, the CDR3 is TGCGCCAGCAGCCAGCTCCGAGCGGGAGGGGGTTACAATGAGCAGTTCTTC. It encodes CASSQLRAGGGYNEQFF.

This chain uses TRBV25-1 with TRBJ2-1, with 9 bases identical to TRBD1. V shed 4 bases and J 5 bases; nucleotides not matched to a gene: 6. CDR1 is MGHDK and CDR2 is SYGVNS in the germline V gene. The CDR3 contains 15 residues. The CDR3 DNA reads as TGTGCCAGCAGTGCCCGGGACAGGGATAACAATGAGCAGTTCTTC. Its translation is CASSARDRDNNEQFF.

Concerning this clonotype itself: Given the absence of the conserved phenylalanine or tryptophan at the CDR3 end, a read error is likely. The DNA is left out, because the CDR3 cannot be placed on it with certainty; the CDR3 is given as TCRdb lists it. V and J are TRBV2 and TRBJ2-1. The CDR3 length is 11 residues, termini included. Germline V gives CDR1 SNHLY, CDR2 FYNNEI. CDR3 region: CANSTNRGGLI.

This clonotype was detected a few times. The chain uses TRBV27 and TRBJ2-3, with 7 bases matching TRBD2. The CDR3 is 16 amino acids. The J segment lost 5 bases and the V segment lost 6 bases, leaving 14 bases of the junction unmatched. The V gene's germline CDR1 is MNHEY and CDR2 SMNVEV (reference sequence). CDR3 region: CASRPNVPAGQDTQYF. CDR3 nucleotide sequence: TGTGCCAGCAGACCCAACGTGCCAGCGGGGCAAGATACGCAGTATTTT.

The chain joins TRBV28 to TRBJ2-1; 10 bases match TRBD2. The CDR3 spans 16 residues. The V gene end was trimmed by 4 bases and the J gene end by 4 bases; junction bases not matched to a gene: 7. CDR1 and CDR2 (germline): MDHEN, SYDVKM. The CDR3 reads CASSSTLAGAYNEQFF. CDR3 DNA: TGTGCCAGCAGTTCAACCCTAGCGGGAGCTTACAATGAGCAGTTCTTC.

This clonotype has just a few counts. At one boundary the junction diverges from the germline segment, which might be a read error. V usage is TRBV5-1 and J usage is TRBJ2-5; 7 bases fit TRBD1. Germline assignment: CDR1 SGHRS and CDR2 YFSETQ. The CDR3 loop spans 15 amino acids. CDR3 DNA sequence: TGCGCCAGCGGCTTGATGGGACAGAGCCAAGAGACCCAGTACTTC. Translated: CASGLMGQSQETQYF.

This clonotype was seen more than once but under ten times. The rearrangement joins TRBV18 to TRBJ2-3; 8 nucleotides line up with TRBD2. CDR1 and CDR2 from the germline V gene are KGHSH and LQKENI. The CDR3 spans 15 residues. With V trimmed by 6 bases and J by 7 bases, 12 bases remained unmatched. The CDR3 spells CASSPGGIPQNTQYF. CDR3 bases: TGTGCCAGCTCGCCGGGGGGGATCCCACAGAATACGCAGTATTTT.

A few counts support this clonotype. The chain links TRBV9 to TRBJ2-5, with D hard to call. With the DNA end fitting TRBJ2-1 better, the J assignment may be wrong. CDR1 is SGDLS and CDR2 is YYNGEE in the germline V gene. The CDR3 consists of 14 residues. The DNA for the CDR3 is TGTGCCAGCAGCGTAGAAGGTTCATGGTATGAGCAGTTCTTC. This codes for CASSVEGSWYEQFF.

The V and J genes are TRBV20-1 and TRBJ1-1; D remains unclear. This CDR3 is built from 13 residues. The germline gives CDR1 DFQATT, CDR2 SNEGSKA (reference sequence). Trimming shortened V by 5 bases and J by 1 base, and 11 bases separated the two germline ends. CDR3 sequence reads: CSAGNYKNTEAFF. CDR3 sequence (DNA): TGCAGTGCTGGGAATTACAAGAACACTGAAGCTTTCTTT.

A remark on this clonotype: A junction end diverges from the germline sequence, so it may reflect a read error. V is TRBV12-3 or TRBV12-4 and J is TRBJ2-7; D not resolved. CDR3 length: 13 amino acids. The CDR3 DNA reads TGTGCCGGCAGTTCGGACGGGTCCTACGAGCAGTACTTC. Translated, it gives CAGSSDGSYEQYF.

On this clonotype: Relative to the germline gene, one junction end is altered; a read error may explain this. The chain employs TRBV10-3 and TRBJ2-3; D assignment may be TRBD1 or TRBD2 (5 bases each). Germline values: CDR1 ENHRY, CDR2 SYGVKD. This CDR3 spans 14 amino acids. The CDR3 here is CATKGRQPADMQYF. CDR3 nucleotide sequence: TGTGCCACCAAGGGACGGCAGCCGGCAGATATGCAGTATTTT.

This chain joins TRBV5-1 and TRBJ2-3; D is tentatively TRBD1 or TRBD2 (5 bases each). The CDR3 runs 13 residues. V lost 3 bases to trimming and J lost 6 bases, with 11 bases between them. Per the germline V gene, CDR1 is SGHRS and CDR2 is YFSETQ. CDR3 nucleotides: TGCGCCAGCAGCTCGGGACCGACGGATACGCAGTATTTT. Encoded protein: CASSSGPTDTQYF.

The chain is built from TRBV14 and TRBJ2-1; TRBD2 might be the D (5 bases). Germline CDR1 and CDR2: SGHDN and FVKESK. CDR3 length equals 13 residues. Trimming left V 0 bases short and J 13 bases short, with 13 bases between. The CDR3 coding sequence is TGTGCCAGCAGCCAAGATACCGGGATAGCCCAGTTCTTC. It encodes CASSQDTGIAQFF.

The V and J genes are TRBV4-2 and TRBJ2-1; TRBD1 might be the D (5 bases). Trimming took off 1 base at V and 8 bases at J, with 12 bases between the two ends. CDR3 length: 14 residues. In germline, CDR1 is LGHNA, CDR2 YNFKEQ. Here the CDR3 reads CASSQGQGGDEQFF. CDR3 coding DNA: TGTGCCAGCAGCCAAGGGCAGGGTGGCGATGAGCAGTTCTTC.

A word on this clonotype: The CDR3 carries no conserved terminal phenylalanine or tryptophan, so it likely arises from a read error. V usage is TRBV3-1 and J usage is TRBJ1-2; weak D call: TRBD1 (6 bases). Germline lookup yields CDR1 LGHDT and CDR2 YNNKEL (reference sequence). This CDR3 is 16 amino acids long. The chain's CDR3 is CASSQGTGGSRYDYTV. The CDR3 DNA reads TGTGCCAGCAGCCAAGGTACGGGGGGCTCCAGGTATGACTACACCGTC.

This clonotype was seen more than once but under ten times. In DNA form, the CDR3 reads TGTGCCACCAGTGATTTAGCAGAGCAGTTCTTC. Protein sequence: CATSDLAEQFF. This sequence joins TRBV24-1 and TRBJ2-5, with D unresolved. With the DNA end fitting TRBJ2-1 better, the J assignment may be wrong. The length of the CDR3 is 11 residues. The germline gives CDR1 KGHDR, CDR2 SFDVKD.

The rearrangement joins TRBV7-2 to TRBJ2-3; D not certain. V was pared by 1 base and J by 3 bases, with 17 bases between. This CDR3 spans 17 amino acids. Germline V gene data show CDR1 as SGHTA and CDR2 as FQGNSA. The CDR3 DNA is TGTGCCAGCAGCTTAGGTGCCCGGCCGAGGTCGACAGATACGCAGTATTTT. It yields the protein CASSLGARPRSTDTQYF.

The chain couples TRBV4-2 to TRBJ2-7; D may be TRBD1 (6 bases). This CDR3 spans 15 amino acids. V was pared by 0 bases and J by 3 bases, with 12 bases between. CDR1 and CDR2 from the germline V gene are LGHNA and YNFKEQ. The CDR3 bases are TGTGCCAGCAGCCAAGATTGGGCACAGGGCTACGAGCAGTACTTC. Protein product: CASSQDWAQGYEQYF.

There are a few counts of this clonotype. The chain recombines TRBV20-1 with TRBJ1-1; D perhaps matches TRBD1 (6 bases). V gave up 6 bases and J gave up 4 bases, with 18 bases separating them. This CDR3 spans 14 amino acids. The germline gives CDR1 DFQATT, CDR2 SNEGSKA (reference sequence). The CDR3 DNA reads as TGCAGTGCCCCTCGGAGGGGGGCGGGCACTGAAGCTTTCTTT. Protein product: CSAPRRGAGTEAFF.

This clonotype turned up a few times. One end of the junction varies from germline; a read error may be responsible. The CDR3 here is CAISDARTGVDF. DNA of the CDR3: TGTGCCATCTCGGATGCGAGGACAGGGGTGGATTTT. This chain links TRBV10-3 with TRBJ2-3; 9 bases agree with TRBD1. From germline, CDR1 is ENHRY and CDR2 SYGVKD. This CDR3 is built from 12 residues.

The DNA of the CDR3 is TGCAGCGTTGCTCGCGGGGACACCATATATTTT. Its protein is CSVARGDTIYF. The J gene is TRBJ1-3, the V gene TRBV29-1; the D is unclear. Between the trimmed V and J ends, which lost 4 bases and 8 bases, there was a span of 9 bases. The germline CDR1 and CDR2 sequences are SQVTM and ANQGSEA. The CDR3 consists of 11 residues.

This chain joins TRBV15 and TRBJ1-2; D is undetermined. This CDR3 contains 13 residues. V dropped 3 bases and J dropped 6 bases, with 11 bases sitting between them. CDR1 is LNHNV, CDR2 YYDKDF, per germline (reference sequence). The CDR3 coding sequence is TGTGCCACCAGCAGGGAGGAGAAGAATGGCTACACCTTC. Translated: CATSREEKNGYTF.

This clonotype was seen more than once but under ten times. The rearrangement joins TRBV5-5 to TRBJ2-5; the D is unclear. The better agreement between TRBJ2-7 and the DNA end casts doubt on the J call. The CDR3 runs to 15 residues. In germline, CDR1 is SGHKS, CDR2 YYEKEE (reference sequence). CDR3 amino acids: CASSVNPGSSYEQYF. Written as DNA, the CDR3 is TGTGCCAGCAGCGTAAACCCGGGTTCCTCCTACGAGCAGTACTTC.

The chain couples TRBV10-3 to TRBJ2-5; D is ambiguous. The J call may be wrong; the DNA end is better matched by TRBJ2-7. Germline lookup yields CDR1 ENHRY and CDR2 SYGVKD. The CDR3 is 13 amino acids. The CDR3 DNA reads as TGTGCCATCAGTGAGGGGTTCTCCTACGAGCAGTACTTC. Its protein product is CAISEGFSYEQYF.